This entry concerns a single T cell receptor beta chain. Germline lookup yields CDR1 SGHVS and CDR2 FNYEAQ. The ends were cut back, 4 bases at V and 1 base at J, with 11 bases in the middle. The CDR3 totals 14 residues. Researchers ran the PCR with 60 Vbeta and 13 Jbeta primers. Method: immunoSEQ multiplex PCR; TCRdb's copy keeps in-frame clones and lacks some. In the table there are about 130,000 clones, around three quarters of which are singletons. This record belongs to a study of cytomegalovirus exposure and HLA in healthy donors. The TCR comes from a man aged 40-49 years in good health and CMV-seronegative. The chain uses TRBV7-6 and TRBJ2-7, with D perhaps TRBD1 (5 bases). The material sequenced was PBMCs. The chain's CDR3 is CASSSTDSSYEQYF. As DNA, the CDR3 is TGTGCCAGCAGCTCAACTGACAGTTCCTACGAGCAGTACTTC.